The clone carrying this TCR beta chain was detected many times. Its specificity is unknown. The cDNA was produced through 5'RACE with 10-nucleotide random UMIs. One entry per CDR3 protein, called by TCRdb with MiXCR from the 5' RACE reads. The table records 70,000 to 75,000 distinct CDR3 sequences, about an eighth of them present only once. This entry is derived from a study of neurological immune-mediated disorders. General study results and limits: Private repertoires in all groups were suggested by the finding that expanded clones across subjects shared no CDR3 amino acid sequences.

The time point was: longitudinal time-point 1 (baseline). The trim removed 6 bases at V and 8 bases at J, leaving 9 bases unmatched. This CDR3 has 15 amino acids. The material sequenced was PBMCs. This clonotype originated in a female donor with HTLV-1-associated myelopathy (HAM/TSP). The chain has TRBV12-3 or TRBV12-4 and TRBJ2-6, with 8 bases matching TRBD1. CDR3 residues: CASRSRGRGTNVLTF. CDR3 DNA sequence: TGTGCCAGCAGGTCCAGGGGGCGAGGTACCAACGTCCTGACTTTC.